The subject of this entry is one T cell receptor beta chain. This sample is part of a study of blood T cell repertoires in COVID-19. The V segment lost 8 bases and the J segment 4 bases; nucleotides outside the gene matches: 11. CDR1 and CDR2 from the germline V gene are MNHEY and SMNVEV (reference sequence). This CDR3 has 14 amino acids. Generated by immunoSEQ multiplex PCR, the TCRdb table keeps only in-frame clones and is missing some. The sample includes 250,000 to 300,000 clones, around 86% of them seen just once. The receptor was derived from a man aged 50 to 60 with acute or convalescent COVID-19. The sequenced material came from peripheral blood. The V and J genes are TRBV27 and TRBJ2-7; the match to TRBD1 covers 7 bases. The CDR3 region has the DNA TGTGCCAGCGGCCTAGACAGGGACCGTTACGAGCAGTACTTC. Translated, it gives CASGLDRDRYEQYF.